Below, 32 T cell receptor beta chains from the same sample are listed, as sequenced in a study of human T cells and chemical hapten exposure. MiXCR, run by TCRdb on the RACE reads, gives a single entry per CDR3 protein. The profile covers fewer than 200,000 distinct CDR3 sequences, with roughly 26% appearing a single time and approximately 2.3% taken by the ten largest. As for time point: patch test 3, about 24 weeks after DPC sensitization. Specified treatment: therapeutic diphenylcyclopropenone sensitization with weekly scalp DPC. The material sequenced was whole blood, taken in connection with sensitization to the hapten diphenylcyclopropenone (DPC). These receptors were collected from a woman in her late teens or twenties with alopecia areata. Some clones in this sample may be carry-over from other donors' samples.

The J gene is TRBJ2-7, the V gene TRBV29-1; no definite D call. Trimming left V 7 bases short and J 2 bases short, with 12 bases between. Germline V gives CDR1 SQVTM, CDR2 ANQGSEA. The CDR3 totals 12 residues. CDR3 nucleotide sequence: TGCAGCGCCACGTTTACAGCCTACGAGCAGTACTTC. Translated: CSATFTAYEQYF.

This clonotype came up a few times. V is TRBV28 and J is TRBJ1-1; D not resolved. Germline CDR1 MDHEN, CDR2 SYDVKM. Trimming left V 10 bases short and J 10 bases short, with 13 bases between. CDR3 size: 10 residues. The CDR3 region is CATIAHVAFF. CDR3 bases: TGTGCCACCATCGCACATGTAGCTTTCTTT.

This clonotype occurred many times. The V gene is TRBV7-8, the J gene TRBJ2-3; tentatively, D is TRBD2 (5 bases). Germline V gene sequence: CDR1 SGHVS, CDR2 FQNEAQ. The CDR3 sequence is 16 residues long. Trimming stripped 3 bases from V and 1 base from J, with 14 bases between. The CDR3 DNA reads TGTGCCAGCAGCTTTGGCCTCCCGGAGGGCACAGATACGCAGTATTTT. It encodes CASSFGLPEGTDTQYF. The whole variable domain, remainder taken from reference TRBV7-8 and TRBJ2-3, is GAGVSQSPRYKVAKRGQDVALRCDPISGHVSLFWYQQALGQGPEFLTYFQNEAQLDKSGLPSDRFFAERPEGSVSTLKIQRTQQEDSAVYLCASSFGLPEGTDTQYFGPGTRLTVL.

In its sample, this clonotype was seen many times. CDR3 in amino acids: CSARGGGNQPQHF. CDR3 coding DNA: TGCAGTGCTAGAGGGGGGGGCAATCAGCCCCAGCATTTT. The chain has TRBV20-1 and TRBJ1-5, with D possibly matching TRBD1 (5 bases). Germline V CDR1 and CDR2: DFQATT, SNEGSKA (reference sequence). This CDR3 comprises 13 residues. V was cut by 1 base and J by 2 bases, with 6 bases left in between.

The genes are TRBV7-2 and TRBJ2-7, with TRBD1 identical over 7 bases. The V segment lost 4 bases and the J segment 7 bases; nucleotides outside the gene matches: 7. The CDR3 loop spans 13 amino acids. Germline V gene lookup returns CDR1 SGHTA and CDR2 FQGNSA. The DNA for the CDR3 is TGTGCCAGCAGCTGGACAGGTCAACTGGAGCAGTACTTC. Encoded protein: CASSWTGQLEQYF.

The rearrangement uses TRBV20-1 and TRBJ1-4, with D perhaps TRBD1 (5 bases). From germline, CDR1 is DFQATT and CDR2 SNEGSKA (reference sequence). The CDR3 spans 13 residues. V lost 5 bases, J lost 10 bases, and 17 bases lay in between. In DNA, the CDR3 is TGCAGTGCTGTGGGGGGGTTGGATGGAAAACTGTTTTTT. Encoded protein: CSAVGGLDGKLFF.

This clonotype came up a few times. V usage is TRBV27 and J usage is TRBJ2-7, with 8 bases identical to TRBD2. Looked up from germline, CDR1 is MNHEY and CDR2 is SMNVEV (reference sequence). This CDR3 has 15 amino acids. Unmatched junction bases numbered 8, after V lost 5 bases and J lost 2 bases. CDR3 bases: TGTGCCAGCAGTCCGATCGGAGCGGGAGCCTACGAGCAGTACTTC. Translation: CASSPIGAGAYEQYF.

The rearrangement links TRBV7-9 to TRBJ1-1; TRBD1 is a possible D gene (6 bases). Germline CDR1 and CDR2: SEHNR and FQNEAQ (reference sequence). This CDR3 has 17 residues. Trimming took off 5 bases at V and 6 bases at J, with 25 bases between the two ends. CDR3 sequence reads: CASSGWGLGRTDAEAFF. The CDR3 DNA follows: TGTGCCAGCAGCGGATGGGGCCTCGGACGGACAGACGCTGAAGCTTTCTTT.

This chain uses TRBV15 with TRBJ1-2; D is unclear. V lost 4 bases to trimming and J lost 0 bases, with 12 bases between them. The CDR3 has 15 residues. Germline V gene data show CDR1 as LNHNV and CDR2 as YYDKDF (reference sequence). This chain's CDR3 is CATSNPSRANYGYTF. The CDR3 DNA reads TGTGCCACCAGCAATCCCAGCCGGGCTAACTATGGCTACACCTTC.

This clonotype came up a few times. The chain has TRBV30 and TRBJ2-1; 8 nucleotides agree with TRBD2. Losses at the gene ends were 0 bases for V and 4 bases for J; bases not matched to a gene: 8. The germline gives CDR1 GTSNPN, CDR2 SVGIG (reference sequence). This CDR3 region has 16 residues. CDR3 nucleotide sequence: TGTGCCTGGAGTGTACCCCAGCGGGGGTCGTACAATGAGCAGTTCTTC. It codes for CAWSVPQRGSYNEQFF.

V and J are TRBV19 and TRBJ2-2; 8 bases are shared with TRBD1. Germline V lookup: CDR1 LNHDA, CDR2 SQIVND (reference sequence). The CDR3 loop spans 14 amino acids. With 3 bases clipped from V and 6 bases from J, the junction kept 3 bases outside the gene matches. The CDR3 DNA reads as TGTGCCAGTAGTATCGCAGGGGGCCCCGGGGAGCTGTTTTTT. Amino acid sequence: CASSIAGGPGELFF.

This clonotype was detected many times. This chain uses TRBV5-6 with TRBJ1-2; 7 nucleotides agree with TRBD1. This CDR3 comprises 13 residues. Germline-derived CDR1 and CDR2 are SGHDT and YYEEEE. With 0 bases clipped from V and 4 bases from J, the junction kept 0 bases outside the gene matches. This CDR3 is CASSLDRGYGYTF. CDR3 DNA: TGTGCCAGCAGCTTGGACAGGGGCTATGGCTACACCTTC.

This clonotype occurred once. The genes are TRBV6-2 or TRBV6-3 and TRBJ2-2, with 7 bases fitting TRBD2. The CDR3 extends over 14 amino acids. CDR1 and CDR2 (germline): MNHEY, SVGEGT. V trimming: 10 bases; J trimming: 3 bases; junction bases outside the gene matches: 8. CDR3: CATRGGEYTGELFF. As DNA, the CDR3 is TGTGCCACAAGGGGAGGGGAGTACACCGGGGAGCTGTTTTTT.

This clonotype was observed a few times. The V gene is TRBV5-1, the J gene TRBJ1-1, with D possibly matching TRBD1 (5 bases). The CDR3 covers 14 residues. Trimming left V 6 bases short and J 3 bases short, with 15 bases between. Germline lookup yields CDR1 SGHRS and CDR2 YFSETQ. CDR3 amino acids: CASTRQPTDTEAFF. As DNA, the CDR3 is TGCGCCAGCACCCGACAGCCTACAGACACTGAAGCTTTCTTT.

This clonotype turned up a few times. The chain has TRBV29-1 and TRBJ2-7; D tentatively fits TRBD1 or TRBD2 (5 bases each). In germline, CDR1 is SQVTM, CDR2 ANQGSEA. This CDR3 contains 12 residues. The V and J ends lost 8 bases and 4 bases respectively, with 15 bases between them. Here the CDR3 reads CSTTGTEYEQYF. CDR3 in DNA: TGCAGCACGACCGGGACGGAATACGAGCAGTACTTC.

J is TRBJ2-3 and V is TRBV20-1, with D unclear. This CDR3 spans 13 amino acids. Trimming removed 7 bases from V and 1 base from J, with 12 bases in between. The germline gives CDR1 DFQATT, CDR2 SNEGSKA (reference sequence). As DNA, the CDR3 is TGCAGTGAACGGCAGCCAGGCACAGATACGCAGTATTTT. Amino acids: CSERQPGTDTQYF.

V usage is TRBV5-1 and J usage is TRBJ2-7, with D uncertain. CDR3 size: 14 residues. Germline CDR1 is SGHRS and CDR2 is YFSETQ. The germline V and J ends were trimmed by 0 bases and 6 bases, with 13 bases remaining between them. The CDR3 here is CASSLASQTLEQYF. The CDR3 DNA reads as TGCGCCAGCAGCTTGGCCTCGCAAACTCTCGAGCAGTACTTC.

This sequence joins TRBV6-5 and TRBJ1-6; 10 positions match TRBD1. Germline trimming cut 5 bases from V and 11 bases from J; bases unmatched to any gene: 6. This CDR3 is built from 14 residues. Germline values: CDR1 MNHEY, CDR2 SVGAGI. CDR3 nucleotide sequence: TGTGCCAGCAGTCCATGGACAGGGGGTGCACCCCTCCACTTT. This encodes CASSPWTGGAPLHF.

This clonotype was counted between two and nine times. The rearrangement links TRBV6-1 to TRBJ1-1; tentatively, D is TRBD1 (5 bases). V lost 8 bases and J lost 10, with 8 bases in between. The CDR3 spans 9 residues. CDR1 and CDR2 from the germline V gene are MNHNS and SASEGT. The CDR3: CASRDSAFF. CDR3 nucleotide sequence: TGTGCCAGCCGGGACTCAGCTTTCTTT.

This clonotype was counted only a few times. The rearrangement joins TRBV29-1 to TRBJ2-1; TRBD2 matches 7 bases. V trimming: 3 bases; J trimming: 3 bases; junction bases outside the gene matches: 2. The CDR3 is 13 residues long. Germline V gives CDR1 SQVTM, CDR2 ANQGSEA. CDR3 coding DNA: TGCAGCGTTGAGGAGCGGGGCTACAATGAGCAGTTCTTC. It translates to CSVEERGYNEQFF.

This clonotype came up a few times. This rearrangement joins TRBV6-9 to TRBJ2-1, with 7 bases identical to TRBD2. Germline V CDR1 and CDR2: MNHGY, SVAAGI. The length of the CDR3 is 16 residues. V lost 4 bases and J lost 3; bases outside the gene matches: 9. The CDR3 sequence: CASSSPRAGLYNEQFF. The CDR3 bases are TGTGCCAGCAGTTCCCCCCGAGCGGGACTCTACAATGAGCAGTTCTTC.

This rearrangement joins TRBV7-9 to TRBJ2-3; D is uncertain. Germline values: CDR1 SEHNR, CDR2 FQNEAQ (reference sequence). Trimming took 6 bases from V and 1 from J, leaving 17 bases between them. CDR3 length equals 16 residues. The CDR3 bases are TGTGCCAGCAGTCCCGTTGATCTAACGGGCACAGATACGCAGTATTTT. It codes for CASSPVDLTGTDTQYF.

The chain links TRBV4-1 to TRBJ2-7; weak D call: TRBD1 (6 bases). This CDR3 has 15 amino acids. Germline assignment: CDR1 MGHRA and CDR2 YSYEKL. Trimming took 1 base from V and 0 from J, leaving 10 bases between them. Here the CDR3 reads CASSQGDTSSYEQYF. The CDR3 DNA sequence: TGCGCCAGCAGCCAAGGGGACACGAGCTCCTACGAGCAGTACTTC.

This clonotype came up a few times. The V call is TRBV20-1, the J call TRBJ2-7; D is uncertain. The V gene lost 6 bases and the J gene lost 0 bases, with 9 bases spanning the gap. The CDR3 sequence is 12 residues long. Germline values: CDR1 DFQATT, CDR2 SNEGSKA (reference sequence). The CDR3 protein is CSAVPGSYEQYF. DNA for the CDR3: TGCAGTGCCGTCCCCGGCTCCTACGAGCAGTACTTC.

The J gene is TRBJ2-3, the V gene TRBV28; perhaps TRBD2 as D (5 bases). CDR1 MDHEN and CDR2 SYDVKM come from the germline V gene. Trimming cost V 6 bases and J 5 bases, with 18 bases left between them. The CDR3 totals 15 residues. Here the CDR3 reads CASSSAGEFEDTQYF. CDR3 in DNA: TGTGCCAGCAGCTCCGCTGGGGAGTTTGAAGATACGCAGTATTTT.

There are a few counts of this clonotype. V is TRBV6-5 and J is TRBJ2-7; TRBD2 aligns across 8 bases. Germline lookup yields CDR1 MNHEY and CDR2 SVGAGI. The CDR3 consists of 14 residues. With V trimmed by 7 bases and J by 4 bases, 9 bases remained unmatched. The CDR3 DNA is TGTGCCAGCAACAAAGCGGGGGTAGGGTACGAGCAGTACTTC. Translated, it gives CASNKAGVGYEQYF.

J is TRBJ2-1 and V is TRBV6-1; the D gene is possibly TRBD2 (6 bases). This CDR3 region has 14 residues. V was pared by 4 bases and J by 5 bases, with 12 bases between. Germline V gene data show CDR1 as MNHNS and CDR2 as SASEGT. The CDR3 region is CASSGYTGDNEQFF. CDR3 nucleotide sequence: TGTGCCAGCAGTGGTTACACGGGGGACAATGAGCAGTTCTTC.

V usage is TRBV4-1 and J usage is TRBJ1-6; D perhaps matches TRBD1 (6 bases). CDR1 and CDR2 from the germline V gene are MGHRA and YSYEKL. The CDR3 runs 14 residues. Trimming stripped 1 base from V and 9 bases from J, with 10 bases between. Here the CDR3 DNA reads TGCGCCAGCAGCCAAGGCAGGGGAGGTTCACCCCTCCACTTT. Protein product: CASSQGRGGSPLHF.

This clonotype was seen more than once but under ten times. This CDR3 reads CSVGGQGAYEQYF. CDR3 nucleotide sequence: TGCAGCGTTGGGGGACAGGGGGCCTACGAGCAGTACTTC. V usage is TRBV29-1 and J usage is TRBJ2-7, with TRBD1 identical over 11 bases. The CDR3 is made up of 13 amino acids. Trimming took 4 bases from V and 2 from J; bases not matched to a gene: 1. Germline CDR1 is SQVTM and CDR2 is ANQGSEA.

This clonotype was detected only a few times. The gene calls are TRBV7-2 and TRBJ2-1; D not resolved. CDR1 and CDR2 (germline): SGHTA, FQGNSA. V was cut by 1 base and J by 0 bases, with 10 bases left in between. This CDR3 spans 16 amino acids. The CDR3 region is CASSLVLASSYNEQFF. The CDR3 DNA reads TGTGCCAGCAGCTTAGTGTTAGCCAGCTCCTACAATGAGCAGTTCTTC.

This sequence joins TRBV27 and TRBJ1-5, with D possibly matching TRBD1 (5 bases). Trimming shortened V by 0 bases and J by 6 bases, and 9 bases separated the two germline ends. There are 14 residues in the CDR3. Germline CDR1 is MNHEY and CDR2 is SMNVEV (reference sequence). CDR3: CASSLSQGGQPQHF. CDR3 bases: TGTGCCAGCAGTTTATCCCAGGGAGGTCAGCCCCAGCATTTT.

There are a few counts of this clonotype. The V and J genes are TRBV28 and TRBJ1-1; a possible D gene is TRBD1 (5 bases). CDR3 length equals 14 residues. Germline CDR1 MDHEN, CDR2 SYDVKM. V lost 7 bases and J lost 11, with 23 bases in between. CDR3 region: CASIDGGSRKGAFF. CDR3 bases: TGTGCCAGCATCGACGGCGGCAGTAGAAAGGGGGCTTTCTTT.